One T cell receptor beta chain is described in this entry. This CDR3 spans 16 amino acids. CDR1 and CDR2 from the germline V gene are LNHDA and SQIVND (reference sequence). The V and J ends lost 5 bases and 0 bases respectively, with 15 bases between them. In the authors' workflow: It was from reference gene primer amplification that nucleated cell counts were estimated. Produced via immunoSEQ multiplex PCR; TCRdb's table is partial and in-frame only. V, J and clone size reflect that table, while D and trimming were determined from the DNA. The top ten hold 3.4% of the sample, which has 95,000 to 120,000 clones, 70% to 90% seen once. This specimen belongs to a study of blood T cell repertoires in COVID-19. Study background: Researchers got acute and convalescent COVID-19 samples from the United States, Italy and Spain. Sources were T cells, B-cell-depleted T cells, or PBMCs; the material itself was cDNA or gDNA.

This receptor was taken from a man aged 35 to 55 with acute or convalescent COVID-19. This chain links TRBV19 with TRBJ2-3, with D tentatively TRBD1 (6 bases). The sequenced sample consisted of peripheral blood. The CDR3 coding sequence is TGTGCCAGTAGTCTCCAGGGGCGCTCTAGCACAGATACGCAGTATTTT. Translation: CASSLQGRSSTDTQYF.